This TCR beta chain appears in the sequencing data of a study of blood T cell repertoires in COVID-19. CDR1 and CDR2 from the germline V gene are MDHEN and SYDVKM. The CDR3 runs to 15 residues. V was trimmed by 3 bases and J by 0 bases, leaving 9 bases between them. The table lists this clone with a few counts. In the original analysis: Amplification of reference gene primers was used by the study to estimate nucleated cell counts. Data came from immunoSEQ multiplex PCR; TCRdb stores just in-frame clones and leaves some out. Clone size and the V and J calls come from that table; the DNA yielded D and trimming. There are over 75,000 clones in the sample; 85% to 90% occur only once, and approximately 1.6% lies in the top ten.

The rearrangement joins TRBV28 to TRBJ2-1; no reliable D call. The receptor's source is a human donor with active COVID-19. The donor label of this sample is uncertain. Input material: peripheral blood. The CDR3 nucleotides are TGTGCCAGCAGTTTTGGCCGGAGCTCCTACAATGAGCAGTTCTTC. Residues: CASSFGRSSYNEQFF.